This T cell receptor beta chain appears in the sequencing data of a study of neurological immune-mediated disorders. This clonotype qualifies as medium-sized. The antigen is undetermined. Study conclusions and caveats: HTLV-1-associated myelopathy had the most TCR clonal expansion, while multiple sclerosis had the least, a level that fell below healthy controls. Private repertoires in all groups were suggested, as expanded clones shared no CDR3 amino acid sequences across subjects.

The authors made cDNA by 5'RACE with 10-nucleotide random UMIs. MiXCR, run by TCRdb on the 5' RACE reads, gives a single entry per CDR3 protein. In the table there are tens of thousands of distinct CDR3 sequences, around an eighth of which are singletons. Per the germline V gene, CDR1 is SGHTA and CDR2 is FQGNSA. CDR3 length: 11 amino acids. The V and J ends lost 4 bases and 3 bases respectively, with 4 bases between them. The V call is TRBV7-2, the J call TRBJ2-7; D is undetermined. Material for sequencing was PBMCs. This TCR was recovered from a woman between 55 and 75 years old with HTLV-1-associated myelopathy (HAM/TSP). CDR3 in amino acids: CASSSVYEQYF. CDR3 in DNA: TGTGCCAGCAGCTCCGTCTACGAGCAGTACTTC.